A selection of T cell receptor beta chains follows, all from one sample in a study of OX40 agonist ivuxolimab in advanced cancers. Here immunoSEQ multiplex PCR was the method, and the copy in TCRdb shows in-frame clones only, minus some. Of 60,000 to 85,000 clones listed, around 92% are singletons. The specimen comprised CD4+ or CD8+ T cells sorted from blood, sampled in a trial of the OX40 agonist ivuxolimab. The source of these receptors is an adult with an advanced solid tumor such as melanoma, head and neck, liver or kidney cancer. Each CDR3 is given with its conserved first and last residue. D genes are given only for firm matches. The size entry is marked missing in some rows and otherwise reads once, few, many or a size class.

TRBJ2-1 | TRBV25-1 | - | - | CATEREGVEQFF | TGTGCTACGGAGCGTGAGGGCGTGGAGCAGTTCTTC
TRBJ2-3 | TRBV6-4 | TRBD2 | - | CASSDSRAGGTDTQYF | TGTGCCAGCAGTGACTCGAGAGCGGGGGGCACAGATACGCAGTATTTT
TRBJ2-3 | TRBV15 | - | - | CATNNRVGATDTQYF | TGTGCCACCAATAACAGGGTAGGAGCTACAGATACGCAGTATTTT
TRBJ1-2 | TRBV5-6 | - | - | CASSPHGLDWVYGYTF | TGTGCCAGCAGCCCCCATGGACTGGATTGGGTCTATGGCTACACCTTC
TRBJ2-2 | TRBV9 | - | - | CASSLGNTGELFF | TGTGCCAGCAGCCTAGGGAACACCGGGGAGCTGTTTTTT
TRBJ2-1 | TRBV29-1 | TRBD2 | - | CSVEFTVAGAPNEQFF | TGCAGCGTTGAATTTACGGTAGCGGGGGCCCCCAATGAGCAGTTCTTC
TRBJ2-7 | TRBV4-1 | TRBD1 | - | CASSHGQGTYEQYF | TGCGCCAGCAGCCACGGACAGGGAACCTACGAGCAGTACTTC
TRBJ2-7 | TRBV7-6 | - | - | CASSPHQGLSYEQYF | TGTGCCAGCAGCCCTCACCAGGGCTTATCCTACGAGCAGTACTTC
TRBJ2-5 | TRBV4-1 | TRBD2 | - | CASSQGAGAQETQYF | TGCGCCAGCAGCCAAGGAGCGGGGGCACAAGAGACCCAGTACTTC
TRBJ1-5 | TRBV6-5 | - | - | CASSYDRGGGNQPQHF | TGTGCCAGCAGTTACGACCGGGGGGGTGGCAATCAGCCCCAGCATTTT
TRBJ2-1 | TRBV13 | TRBD2 | - | CASSLVQASGGLSSYNEQFF | TGTGCCAGCAGCTTAGTTCAGGCTAGCGGGGGGTTAAGCTCCTACAATGAGCAGTTCTTC
TRBJ2-1 | TRBV5-6 | - | once | CASSFLRGAFYNEQFF | TGTGCCAGCAGCTTCCTTCGGGGAGCATTTTACAATGAGCAGTTCTTC
TRBJ1-1 | TRBV11-3 | TRBD1 | - | CASSLGTGESAFF | TGTGCCAGCAGCTTAGGGACAGGGGAGAGCGCTTTCTTT
TRBJ1-6 | TRBV7-8 | - | - | CASSLIPTVTTYNSPLHF | TGTGCCAGCAGCTTAATCCCGACAGTAACGACCTATAATTCACCCCTCCACTTT
TRBJ2-7 | TRBV27 | TRBD1 | - | CASMLVQGAYEQYF | TGTGCCAGCATGTTGGTACAGGGGGCCTACGAGCAGTACTTC
TRBJ1-1 | TRBV7-9 | TRBD1 | - | CASSSGTGLYEAFF | TGTGCCAGCAGCTCCGGGACAGGTCTTTATGAAGCTTTCTTT
TRBJ1-1 | TRBV4-1 | TRBD1 | many | CASSAGTVNTEAFF | TGCGCCAGCAGCGCAGGGACAGTGAACACTGAAGCTTTCTTT
TRBJ2-3 | TRBV5-4 | - | - | CASSSDLGESVVTQYF | TGTGCCAGCAGCTCGGACCTCGGGGAGAGCGTTGTTACGCAGTATTTT
TRBJ1-5 | TRBV27 | TRBD1 | few | CASSPTKTGGVQPQHF | TGTGCCAGCAGTCCCACCAAGACAGGGGGTGTGCAGCCCCAGCATTTT
TRBJ1-4 | TRBV9 | - | - | CASSLQGATNEKLFF | TGTGCCAGCAGCCTACAAGGTGCAACTAATGAAAAACTGTTTTTT
TRBJ2-1 | TRBV6-4 | - | - | CASSDSPSPNEQFF | TGTGCCAGCAGTGACTCGCCTTCTCCCAATGAGCAGTTCTTC
TRBJ2-6 | TRBV6-1 | - | - | CASSEAPEGFPGANVLTF | TGTGCCAGCAGTGAAGCGCCAGAAGGTTTTCCTGGGGCCAACGTCCTGACTTTC
TRBJ1-1 | TRBV4-1 | - | few | CASSLKRDAYTEAFF | TGCGCCAGCAGCCTCAAACGGGACGCCTACACTGAAGCTTTCTTT